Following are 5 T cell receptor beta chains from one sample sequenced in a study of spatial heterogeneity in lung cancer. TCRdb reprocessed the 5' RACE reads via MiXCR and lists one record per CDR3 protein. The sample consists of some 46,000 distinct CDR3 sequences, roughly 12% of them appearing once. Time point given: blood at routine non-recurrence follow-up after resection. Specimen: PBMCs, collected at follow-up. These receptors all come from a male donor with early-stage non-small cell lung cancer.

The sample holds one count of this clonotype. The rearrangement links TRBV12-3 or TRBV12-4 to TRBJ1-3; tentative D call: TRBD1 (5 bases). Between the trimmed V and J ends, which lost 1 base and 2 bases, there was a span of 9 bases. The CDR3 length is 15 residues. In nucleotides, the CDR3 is TGTGCCAGCAGTTTAGTAGGGGCGCCTGGAAACACCATATATTTT. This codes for CASSLVGAPGNTIYF.

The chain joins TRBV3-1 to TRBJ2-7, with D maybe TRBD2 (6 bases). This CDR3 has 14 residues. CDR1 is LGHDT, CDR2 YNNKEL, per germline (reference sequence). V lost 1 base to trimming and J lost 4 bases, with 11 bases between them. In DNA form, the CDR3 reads TGTGCCAGCAGCCAAGCAGCGGGTGCTTACGAGCAGTACTTC. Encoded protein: CASSQAAGAYEQYF.

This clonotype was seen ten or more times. The CDR3 loop reads CASSLQNRVEAFF. The CDR3 DNA is TGTGCCAGCAGCCTACAGAATAGGGTTGAAGCTTTCTTT. This chain joins TRBV7-2 and TRBJ1-1; D unclear. This CDR3 has 13 residues. V lost 5 bases to trimming and J lost 7 bases, with 14 bases between them. In germline, CDR1 is SGHTA, CDR2 FQGNSA.

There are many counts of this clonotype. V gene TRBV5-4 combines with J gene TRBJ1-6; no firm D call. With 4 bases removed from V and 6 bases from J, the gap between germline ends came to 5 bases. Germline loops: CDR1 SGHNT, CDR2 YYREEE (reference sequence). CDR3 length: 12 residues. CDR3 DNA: TGTGCCAGCAGCCGGGCTAATTCACCCCTCCACTTT. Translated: CASSRANSPLHF.

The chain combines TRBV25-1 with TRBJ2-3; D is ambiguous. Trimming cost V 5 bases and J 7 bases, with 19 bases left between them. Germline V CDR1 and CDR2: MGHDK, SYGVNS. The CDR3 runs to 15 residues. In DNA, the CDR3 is TGTGCCAGCAGTCCCCTCGCGTCAGTGGAAAATACGCAGTATTTT. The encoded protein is CASSPLASVENTQYF.